Below are 32 T cell receptor beta chains sequenced from a single sample in a study of blood T cell repertoires in COVID-19. Assay used: immunoSEQ multiplex PCR; TCRdb lists only in-frame clones, some missing. The sample includes 350,000 to 400,000 clones, roughly 86% of them seen just once. The specimen sequenced was PBMCs or T cells enriched from blood (not recorded which). All receptors come from a woman in her thirties who had recovered from COVID-19.

This clone was counted between two and nine times. The J gene is TRBJ2-3, the V gene TRBV6-5, with D possibly TRBD1 on 5 matching bases. Germline assignment: CDR1 MNHEY and CDR2 SVGAGI. The CDR3 is made up of 14 amino acids. The ends were cut back, 6 bases at V and 4 bases at J, with 14 bases in the middle. The chain's CDR3 is CASSRAGLSDTQYF. The CDR3 nucleotides are TGTGCCAGCAGCAGGGCAGGTCTCTCAGATACGCAGTATTTT.

The chain joins TRBV5-1 to TRBJ2-1, with TRBD2 matching over 11 bases. CDR1 SGHRS and CDR2 YFSETQ come from the germline V gene. The CDR3 extends over 16 amino acids. The V gene end was trimmed by 0 bases and the J gene end by 10 bases; junction bases not matched to a gene: 9. In DNA, the CDR3 is TGCGCCAGCAGCTTGGGTGTTAGCGGGGGGGCCGGAGAGCAGTTCTTC. Translating it yields CASSLGVSGGAGEQFF.

The chain couples TRBV5-1 to TRBJ1-1; 9 nucleotides agree with TRBD1. With V trimmed by 6 bases and J by 4 bases, 7 bases remained unmatched. Germline CDR1 is SGHRS and CDR2 is YFSETQ. The CDR3 totals 14 residues. The CDR3 DNA is TGCGCCAGCACACAGGGGGCCTATGGCACTGAAGCTTTCTTT. Its protein product is CASTQGAYGTEAFF.

The chain is built from TRBV9 and TRBJ1-4; no firm D call. Germline V CDR1 and CDR2: SGDLS, YYNGEE. Between the trimmed V and J ends, which lost 2 bases and 6 bases, there was a span of 5 bases. CDR3 length equals 12 residues. Written as DNA, the CDR3 is TGTGCCAGCAGCGTTGAGTATGAAAAACTGTTTTTT. This gives the protein CASSVEYEKLFF.

The V call is TRBV28, the J call TRBJ1-1; D might be TRBD1 (6 bases). Germline-derived CDR1 and CDR2 are MDHEN and SYDVKM. The CDR3 length is 15 residues. The V end was cut by 2 bases, the J end by 6 bases, with 16 bases between. As DNA, the CDR3 is TGTGCCAGCAGTTTAGGGGGCAGGGGACCACCTGAAGCTTTCTTT. Protein: CASSLGGRGPPEAFF. Full variable domain (rest looked up from reference TRBV28 and TRBJ1-1): DVKVTQSSRYLVKRTGEKVFLECVQDMDHENMFWYRQDPGLGLRLIYFSYDVKMKEKGDIPEGYSVSREKKERFSLILESASTNQTSMYLCASSLGGRGPPEAFFGQGTRLTVV.

On this clone: An end of the junction differs from the germline gene, which may be a read error. The rearrangement uses TRBV20-1 and TRBJ1-4, with TRBD1 identical over 8 bases. The CDR3 sequence is 11 residues long. The germline CDR1 and CDR2 sequences are DFQATT and SNEGSKA (reference sequence). The CDR3 spells CSAPSGTGHGF. DNA of the CDR3: TGCAGTGCTCCGAGCGGGACAGGACATGGTTTT.

The chain combines TRBV2 with TRBJ1-1; 9 bases fit TRBD1. Germline values: CDR1 SNHLY, CDR2 FYNNEI. After removal of 6 bases from V and 0 bases from J, the junction contained 8 bases not matched to a gene. The CDR3 extends over 16 amino acids. The CDR3 DNA reads as TGTGCCAGCAGACACCGGACAGGGGCGATGAACACTGAAGCTTTCTTT. It is translated as CASRHRTGAMNTEAFF.

This clone has just one count. The gene calls are TRBV5-6 and TRBJ2-1; D is perhaps TRBD1 (7 bases). From germline, CDR1 is SGHDT and CDR2 YYEEEE. CDR3 size: 15 residues. V lost 4 bases to trimming and J lost 4 bases, with 15 bases between them. The CDR3 here is CASSPTGRTYNEQFF. The CDR3 DNA is TGTGCCAGCAGCCCGACAGGGAGGACGTACAATGAGCAGTTCTTC.

The chain uses TRBV3-1 (or the pseudogene TRBV3-2) and TRBJ1-6; D is ambiguous. The CDR3 is 12 amino acids. Germline V lookup: CDR1 LGHDT, CDR2 YNNKEL (reference sequence). V was clipped by 4 bases and J by 13 bases, with 11 bases between them. CDR3 DNA: TGTGCCAGCAGCCCGGGAAATGGTCCCCTCCACTTT. It yields the protein CASSPGNGPLHF.

This clone was recorded once. Here the CDR3 reads CASSLAQGSGNTIYF. The CDR3 nucleotides are TGTGCCAGCAGCCTCGCTCAGGGGTCTGGAAACACCATATATTTT. V and J are TRBV6-5 and TRBJ1-3, with D tentatively TRBD1 (6 bases). Germline CDR1 and CDR2: MNHEY and SVGAGI. V shed 6 bases and J shed 1 base, with 13 bases lying between them. CDR3 length: 15 amino acids.

The chain employs TRBV30 and TRBJ1-1; D uncertain. The germline V gene encodes CDR1 GTSNPN and CDR2 SVGIG (reference sequence). The CDR3 length is 13 residues. Between the trimmed V and J ends, which lost 3 bases and 3 bases, there was a span of 11 bases. The CDR3 region has the DNA TGTGCCTGGAGGGACCCGAGGGACACTGAAGCTTTCTTT. It translates to CAWRDPRDTEAFF.

The gene calls are TRBV7-9 and TRBJ1-3; 8 bases align to TRBD1. The CDR3 has 19 residues. Germline CDR1 is SEHNR and CDR2 is FQNEAQ (reference sequence). Trimming at V came to 5 bases and at J to 1 base, leaving 16 bases not matched to a gene. CDR3 in amino acids: CASSHHKWDRSLSGNTIYF. CDR3 sequence (DNA): TGTGCCAGCAGCCACCACAAATGGGACAGGTCGCTTTCTGGAAACACCATATATTTT. The whole variable domain, filled in from reference TRBV7-9 and TRBJ1-3, reads DTGVSQNPRHKITKRGQNVTFRCDPISEHNRLYWYRQTLGQGPEFLTYFQNEAQLEKSRLLSDRFSAERPKGSFSTLEIQRTEQGDSAMYLCASSHHKWDRSLSGNTIYFGEGSWLTVV.

The rearrangement links TRBV7-3 to TRBJ1-1, with 8 bases aligning to TRBD1. Germline V CDR1 and CDR2: SGHTA, FQGTGA. Trimming cost V 5 bases and J 4 bases; bases outside gene matches: 3. CDR3 size: 13 residues. CDR3 bases: TGTGCCAGCAGCATCGGACAGGGCACTGAAGCTTTCTTT. Residues: CASSIGQGTEAFF.

CDR3 bases: TGTGCCAGCAGTGAGAGGGCTAATGAAAAACTGTTTTTT. It yields the protein CASSERANEKLFF. V is TRBV2 and J is TRBJ1-4; D is unclear. The V gene's germline CDR1 is SNHLY and CDR2 FYNNEI. This CDR3 has 13 residues. V was pared by 3 bases and J by 3 bases, with 5 bases between.

The genes are TRBV4-3 and TRBJ1-5, with D uncertain. The CDR3 extends over 15 amino acids. Trimming took 0 bases from V and 3 from J, leaving 9 bases between them. Looked up from germline, CDR1 is LGHNA and CDR2 is YSLEER. CDR3 nucleotide sequence: TGCGCCAGCAGCCAAGATAGAGGGCTCAATCAGCCCCAGCATTTT. Translating it yields CASSQDRGLNQPQHF.

This clone showed up just a few times. V usage is TRBV5-6 and J usage is TRBJ2-5, with D maybe TRBD1 (6 bases). V lost 4 bases, J lost 4 bases, and 14 bases lay in between. This CDR3 spans 14 amino acids. The germline V gene encodes CDR1 SGHDT and CDR2 YYEEEE. The CDR3 sequence is CASSPGTLGETQYF. The CDR3 DNA sequence: TGTGCCAGCAGCCCGGGGACACTAGGAGAGACCCAGTACTTC.

CDR3 sequence: CASSQGQGKTEAFF. The DNA for the CDR3 is TGTGCCAGCAGCCAAGGACAGGGGAAGACTGAAGCTTTCTTT. V is TRBV3-1 (or the pseudogene TRBV3-2) and J is TRBJ1-1; TRBD1 agrees at 8 bases. This CDR3 is 14 amino acids long. V was clipped by 1 base and J by 5 bases; unmatched bases: 3. Looked up from germline, CDR1 is LGHDT and CDR2 is YNNKEL (reference sequence).

V usage is TRBV5-6 and J usage is TRBJ1-3, with 8 bases aligning to TRBD1. Germline values: CDR1 SGHDT, CDR2 YYEEEE. The CDR3 length is 15 residues. J lost 4 bases, V lost 3 bases, and 6 bases had no gene match. CDR3 in DNA: TGTGCCAGCAGCTCGCGGACAGGGTGGGGAAACACCATATATTTT. The encoded protein is CASSSRTGWGNTIYF.

V and J are TRBV14 and TRBJ2-7, with no clear D. The CDR3 totals 13 residues. From germline, CDR1 is SGHDN and CDR2 FVKESK. Trimming removed 7 bases at V and 0 bases at J, with 10 bases between. DNA for the CDR3: TGTGCCAGCAACCGTTACGGCTCCTACGAGCAGTACTTC. Encoded protein: CASNRYGSYEQYF.

This chain joins TRBV27 and TRBJ2-7; 11 bases are a match to TRBD1. Germline lookup yields CDR1 MNHEY and CDR2 SMNVEV (reference sequence). The CDR3 covers 13 residues. V shed 10 bases and J 7 bases; nucleotides not matched to a gene: 9. The CDR3 DNA reads as TGTGCCAACTCCCGGGACAGGGGGGGGGAGCAGTACTTC. Its translation: CANSRDRGGEQYF.

This chain connects TRBV11-2 to TRBJ2-7; the match to TRBD1 covers 9 bases. In germline, CDR1 is SGHAT, CDR2 FQNNGV. The CDR3 covers 15 residues. V was clipped by 5 bases and J by 1 base; unmatched bases: 6. The CDR3: CASSPLQGASYEQYF. The CDR3 DNA sequence: TGTGCCAGCAGCCCCCTACAGGGGGCTTCCTACGAGCAGTACTTC. The full variable domain, with the rest looked up from reference TRBV11-2 and TRBJ2-7, is EAGVAQSPRYKIIEKRQSVAFWCNPISGHATLYWYQQILGQGPKLLIQFQNNGVVDDSQLPKDRFSAERLKGVDSTLKIQPAKLEDSAVYLCASSPLQGASYEQYFGPGTRLTVT.

The J gene is TRBJ1-3, the V gene TRBV19; 9 bases agree with TRBD1. J was trimmed by 2 bases and V by 3 bases; bases with no gene match: 5. Germline V gene lookup returns CDR1 LNHDA and CDR2 SQIVND (reference sequence). The CDR3 is 16 amino acids. CDR3 residues: CASSMRTGVTGNTIYF. The CDR3 coding sequence is TGTGCCAGTAGTATGCGGACAGGGGTGACTGGAAACACCATATATTTT.

This sequence joins TRBV27 and TRBJ2-1, with D possibly TRBD2 on 6 matching bases. Trimming shortened V by 4 bases and J by 0 bases, and 10 bases separated the two germline ends. In germline, CDR1 is MNHEY, CDR2 SMNVEV (reference sequence). This CDR3 has 15 amino acids. This CDR3 reads CASSSGGASYNEQFF. The CDR3 DNA reads as TGTGCCAGCAGTTCCGGCGGGGCCTCCTACAATGAGCAGTTCTTC.

V gene TRBV21-1 combines with J gene TRBJ1-2; the table calls TRBD1, which could not be checked here. TRBV21-1 is assigned pseudogene status. The CDR3 runs to 11 residues. For the CDR3, the DNA is TGTGCCAGCGGCGGGACAGTTCTTCGCACCTTC. Its translation: CASGGTVLRTF.

The chain combines TRBV28 with TRBJ1-1; D call uncertain. The germline CDR1 and CDR2 sequences are MDHEN and SYDVKM. The CDR3 has 14 residues. The V end was cut by 6 bases, the J end by 0 bases, with 11 bases between. CDR3 DNA sequence: TGTGCCAGCAGCATCCCAGGATTGAACACTGAAGCTTTCTTT. This codes for CASSIPGLNTEAFF.

The genes are TRBV5-1 and TRBJ2-1; TRBD1 aligns across 10 bases. The CDR3 loop spans 14 amino acids. J was trimmed by 5 bases and V by 4 bases; bases with no gene match: 3. Germline V lookup: CDR1 SGHRS, CDR2 YFSETQ. CDR3 residues: CASSRDRGHNEQFF. In DNA, the CDR3 is TGCGCCAGCAGCCGGGACAGGGGACACAATGAGCAGTTCTTC.

The gene calls are TRBV4-3 and TRBJ1-1; maybe TRBD1 (6 bases). The germline V and J ends were trimmed by 0 bases and 3 bases, with 11 bases remaining between them. Germline CDR1 and CDR2: LGHNA and YSLEER. The CDR3 is 15 residues long. The chain's CDR3 is CASSQDWTDYTEAFF. CDR3 coding DNA: TGCGCCAGCAGCCAAGATTGGACAGACTACACTGAAGCTTTCTTT.

The rearrangement links TRBV19 to TRBJ1-2; no reliable D call. In germline, CDR1 is LNHDA, CDR2 SQIVND (reference sequence). The CDR3 has 14 amino acids. V was pared by 6 bases and J by 1 base, with 12 bases between. CDR3 sequence: CASSPGLHNYGYTF. The CDR3 nucleotides read TGTGCCAGTAGCCCGGGTCTACATAACTATGGCTACACCTTC.

Concerning this clone: This CDR3 is also generated by other DNA sequences in the sample. The genes are TRBV4-1 and TRBJ1-2, with a weak D call TRBD1 (5 bases). Deletions cut 2 bases from V and 0 bases from J, with 7 bases between. From germline, CDR1 is MGHRA and CDR2 YSYEKL. The CDR3 is 14 amino acids. The CDR3 reads CASSQTGANYGYTF. The CDR3 DNA reads TGCGCCAGCAGCCAAACAGGCGCTAACTATGGCTACACCTTC.

CDR3: CASSKQGNQPQHF. The CDR3 DNA sequence: TGTGCCAGCAGCAAACAGGGAAATCAGCCCCAGCATTTT. V is TRBV7-2 and J is TRBJ1-5; the D gene is possibly TRBD1 (6 bases). The germline V gene has CDR1 SGHTA and CDR2 FQGNSA. CDR3 size: 13 residues. Trimming left V 5 bases short and J 4 bases short, with 9 bases between.

V is TRBV12-5 and J is TRBJ1-5; D possibly corresponds to TRBD1 (6 bases). The germline V gene has CDR1 LGHNT and CDR2 FRNRAP. The CDR3 totals 14 residues. Deletions cut 6 bases from V and 3 bases from J, with 12 bases between. CDR3 sequence reads: CASGPGQFNQPQHF. CDR3 bases: TGTGCTAGTGGACCTGGACAGTTCAATCAGCCCCAGCATTTT. The full variable domain, its missing parts supplied by reference TRBV12-5 and TRBJ1-5, is DARVTQTPRHKVTEMGQEVTMRCQPILGHNTVFWYRQTMMQGLELLAYFRNRAPLDDSGMPKDRFSAEMPDATLATLKIQPSEPRDSAVYFCASGPGQFNQPQHFGDGTRLSIL.

This clone was counted a few times. CDR3 loop: CSVEPGTEAFF. The CDR3 DNA reads TGCAGCGTTGAACCCGGTACTGAAGCTTTCTTT. V and J are TRBV29-1 and TRBJ1-1; D gene unclear. Germline assignment: CDR1 SQVTM and CDR2 ANQGSEA. Trimming stripped 2 bases from V and 5 bases from J, with 6 bases between. This CDR3 comprises 11 residues.